Sequencing of this TCR beta chain was carried out in a study of shared clonotypes between healthy human individuals. On the study more broadly: Three plates each covered CD4 naive and memory; CD8 naive two, CD8 memory one. Study findings and constraints: Non-shared clonotypes were found to have lower generation probabilities than the clonotypes that were shared by all four of the sorted-subset donors. Rarefaction showed that sequencing of sorted subsets was incomplete (despite large depth).

Replicate sorted-subset PCRs were loaded with around 200 ng DNA, roughly 33,000 T cell genomes. The data were produced by immunoSEQ multiplex PCR, yet TCRdb's version contains in-frame clones alone and is incomplete. Of about 2,500,000 clones in the sample, just over 90% are singletons; the top ten hold 0.14%. As regards this clone: Its target is unknown.

The sample was naive CD4+ T cells sorted from blood. Specified subset: CD45RA+ positively selected. The sequence was obtained from a man younger than 35 in good health.

In DNA, the CDR3 is TGCGCCAGCAGGGGGCAAAGCGGAGCCACCGGGGAGCTGTTTTTT. Translated, it gives CASRGQSGATGELFF. The V gene is TRBV5-1, the J gene TRBJ2-2; D possibly uses TRBD1 or TRBD2 (5 bases each). V gave up 5 bases and J gave up 4 bases, with 15 bases separating them. The CDR3 runs 15 residues. CDR1 is SGHRS and CDR2 is YFSETQ in the germline V gene.